This T cell receptor (beta chain) was identified in a study of CD8+ T cells in alopecia areata. General study findings and limits: Sharing of TCRs across patients appeared less clear than in mice, possibly for HLA-related reasons.

This CDR3 has 13 residues. V lost 6 bases and J lost 3, with 10 bases in between. From germline, CDR1 is LGHNT and CDR2 FRNRAP. RNA, once extracted, was reverse transcribed into cDNA for use as the sequencing template. Assay used: immunoSEQ multiplex PCR; TCRdb lists only in-frame clones, some missing. The repertoire consists of some 170,000 clones, with 50% to 75% occurring once and the leading ten covering 16%. With regard to this clone: Its cognate antigen is unknown.

Regarding treatment: oral pan-JAK inhibitor, 5-10 mg twice daily. The source of this sequence is a human donor with alopecia areata. This chain uses TRBV12-5 with TRBJ2-3; D remains ambiguous. The material sequenced was CD4+ T cells sorted from blood, taken at approximately week 56, from a patient treated with tofacitinib. This CDR3 is CASGTRRTDTQYF. The CDR3 coding sequence is TGTGCTAGTGGCACCCGACGGACAGATACGCAGTATTTT.